A single sample gave rise to the 15 T cell receptor beta chains below, sequenced in a study of T cells expressing NK-cell markers. TCRdb re-called the 5' RACE reads and shows each CDR3 protein once, DNA omitted. This table holds hundreds of thousands of distinct CDR3 sequences. Sample: blood T cells: a sorted CD56 or NKG2C T cell subset, CD4+ or CD8+ T cells, or bulk PBMC T cells (not recorded which). These receptors all stem from a woman between 18 and 70 years old in good health.

The chain links TRBV12-3 or TRBV12-4 to TRBJ2-1; TCRdb reports TRBD1, a call that lacks DNA to check it against. This CDR3 comprises 13 residues. CDR3 protein: CASSLGPGDEQFF.

The chain has TRBV4-1 and TRBJ1-1; TCRdb names TRBD1, which stays unverified in the absence of DNA. The CDR3 has 15 amino acids. CDR1 MGHRA and CDR2 YSYEKL come from the germline V gene. CDR3 region: CASSPPQAANTEAFF.

The V gene is TRBV24-1, the J gene TRBJ1-4; TCRdb's D gene call, TRBD1, goes unchecked for lack of DNA. The CDR3 is 15 residues long. In germline, CDR1 is KGHDR, CDR2 SFDVKD. The CDR3 reads CATSDPTGGTEKLFF.

The chain couples TRBV30 to TRBJ1-2. The CDR3 is 15 residues long. In germline, CDR1 is GTSNPN, CDR2 SVGIG (reference sequence). CDR3 sequence reads: CAWSVVGGYLYGYTF.

CDR3: CSAPGGDGYEQYF. The J gene is TRBJ2-7, the V gene TRBV20-1; TCRdb's D call, TRBD1, is unchecked because there is no DNA. CDR3 length equals 13 residues. The V gene's germline CDR1 is DFQATT and CDR2 SNEGSKA (reference sequence).

The V gene is TRBV5-1, the J gene TRBJ1-2; TCRdb names TRBD1, which stays unverified in the absence of DNA. The CDR3 runs 16 residues. Germline V CDR1 and CDR2: SGHRS, YFSETQ. The CDR3 is CASSPDGTGANYGYTF.

This chain connects TRBV27 to TRBJ2-1; checking the TCRdb D call of TRBD1 is not possible without DNA. Germline V gene sequence: CDR1 MNHEY, CDR2 SMNVEV (reference sequence). The CDR3 is 14 residues long. The CDR3 region is CASSSRTGGNEQFF.

The chain combines TRBV27 with TRBJ2-3; the TCRdb D gene call, TRBD1, has no DNA to confirm it. The CDR3 loop spans 14 amino acids. CDR1 and CDR2 (germline): MNHEY, SMNVEV (reference sequence). CDR3 residues: CASSSNRASDTQYF.

This rearrangement joins TRBV4-3 to TRBJ2-1; the TCRdb D gene call, TRBD2, has no DNA to confirm it. This CDR3 is 14 amino acids long. Germline CDR1 is LGHNA and CDR2 is YSLEER. The CDR3: CASSQEPLGLGQFF.

J is TRBJ2-3 and V is TRBV10-3; with no DNA, the TCRdb D assignment of TRBD2 cannot be verified. The length of the CDR3 is 13 residues. The germline gives CDR1 ENHRY, CDR2 SYGVKD. CDR3 protein: CAIKARETDTQYF.

This chain uses TRBV3-1 with TRBJ1-1; TCRdb proposes TRBD1, but this gene call is untestable without DNA. Per germline, CDR1 LGHDT and CDR2 YNNKEL (reference sequence). The CDR3 is made up of 16 amino acids. The CDR3 is CASSQRQGGGNTEAFF.

The rearrangement uses TRBV12-3 or TRBV12-4 and TRBJ2-1; TCRdb's D call of TRBD1 is untestable without DNA. The CDR3 contains 14 residues. The CDR3 sequence: CASTLDRGGNEQFF.

This CDR3 reads CSVGGGAGEKLFF. This chain connects TRBV29-1 to TRBJ1-4; checking the TCRdb D call of TRBD1 is not possible without DNA. The CDR3 has 13 residues. CDR1 is SQVTM and CDR2 is ANQGSEA in the germline V gene. Combining the CDR3 with reference TRBV29-1 and TRBJ1-4 gives the whole variable domain SAVISQKPSRDICQRGTSLTIQCQVDSQVTMMFWYRQQPGQSLTLIATANQGSEATYESGFVIDKFPISRPNLTFSTLTVSNMSPEDSSIYLCSVGGGAGEKLFFGSGTQLSVL.

The chain has TRBV30 and TRBJ1-5; TCRdb's D call, TRBD1, is unchecked because there is no DNA. From germline, CDR1 is GTSNPN and CDR2 SVGIG (reference sequence). There are 15 residues in the CDR3. CDR3 amino acids: CAWSVIMGGDQPQHF.

V usage is TRBV3-1 and J usage is TRBJ2-5; the D gene TCRdb calls, TRBD2, cannot be checked with no DNA. Germline V gene sequence: CDR1 LGHDT, CDR2 YNNKEL (reference sequence). The CDR3 sequence is 16 residues long. The CDR3: CASSLLASGGEQTQYF.